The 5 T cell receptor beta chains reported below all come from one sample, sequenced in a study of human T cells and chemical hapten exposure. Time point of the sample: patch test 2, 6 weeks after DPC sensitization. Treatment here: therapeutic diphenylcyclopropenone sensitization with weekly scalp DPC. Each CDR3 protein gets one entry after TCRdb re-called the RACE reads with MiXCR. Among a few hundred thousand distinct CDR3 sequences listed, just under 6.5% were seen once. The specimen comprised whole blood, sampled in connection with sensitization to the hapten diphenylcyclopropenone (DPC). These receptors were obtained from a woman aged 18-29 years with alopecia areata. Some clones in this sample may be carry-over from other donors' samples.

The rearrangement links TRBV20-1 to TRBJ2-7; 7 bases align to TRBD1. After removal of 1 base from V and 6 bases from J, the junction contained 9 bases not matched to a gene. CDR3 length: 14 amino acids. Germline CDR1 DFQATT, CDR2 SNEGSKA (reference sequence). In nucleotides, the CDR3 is TGCAGTGCTAGAGTGACAGGGCGAAGTGGCGAGCAGTACTTC. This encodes CSARVTGRSGEQYF.

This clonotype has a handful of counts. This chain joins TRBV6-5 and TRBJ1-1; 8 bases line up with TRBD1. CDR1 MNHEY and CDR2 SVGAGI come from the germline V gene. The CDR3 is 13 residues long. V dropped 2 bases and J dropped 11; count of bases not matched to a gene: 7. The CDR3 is CASSYGRGLGAFF. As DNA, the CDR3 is TGTGCCAGCAGTTACGGCAGGGGGCTGGGGGCTTTCTTT.

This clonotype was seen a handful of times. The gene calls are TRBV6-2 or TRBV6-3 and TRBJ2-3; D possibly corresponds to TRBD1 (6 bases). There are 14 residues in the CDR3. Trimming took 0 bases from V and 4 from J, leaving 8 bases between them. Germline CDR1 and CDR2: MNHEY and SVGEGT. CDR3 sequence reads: CASSYSSGADTQYF. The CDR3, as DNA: TGTGCCAGCAGTTACTCCTCAGGGGCAGATACGCAGTATTTT.

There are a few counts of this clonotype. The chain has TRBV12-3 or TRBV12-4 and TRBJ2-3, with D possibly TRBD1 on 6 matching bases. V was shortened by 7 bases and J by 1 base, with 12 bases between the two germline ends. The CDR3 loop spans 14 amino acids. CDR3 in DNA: TGTGCCAGCAACGACAGGTTACGCACAGATACGCAGTATTTT. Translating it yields CASNDRLRTDTQYF.

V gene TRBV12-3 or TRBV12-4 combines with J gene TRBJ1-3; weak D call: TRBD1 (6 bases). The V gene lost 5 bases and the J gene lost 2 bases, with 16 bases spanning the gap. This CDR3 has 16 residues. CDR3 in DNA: TGTGCCAGCAGTGCCAGGGGACATACGACTGGAAACACCATATATTTT. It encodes CASSARGHTTGNTIYF.